These 11 T cell receptor beta chains were sequenced from one sample in a study of T cell clones after liver transplantation. The repertoire was sequenced with immunoSEQ multiplex PCR; TCRdb's copy has only in-frame clones and lacks some. The sample holds tens of thousands of clones; approximately 80% are singletons and the top ten take around 0.72%. Sequencing used CD4+ T cells from blood, obtained 12 months after liver transplant. The receptors shown here come from a human patient who received a liver transplant. Some T cells may be the graft donor's.

This clone has just a few counts. CDR3 nucleotides: TGTGCCAGTAGTATCTCTCGGGACAGGGGCTATCAGCCCCAGCATTTT. It specifies CASSISRDRGYQPQHF. The gene calls are TRBV19 and TRBJ1-5; 10 positions agree with TRBD1. CDR3 length equals 16 residues. With 3 bases clipped from V and 5 bases from J, the junction kept 7 bases outside the gene matches. Germline V CDR1 and CDR2: LNHDA, SQIVND (reference sequence).

This rearrangement joins TRBV4-1 to TRBJ1-1; 8 nucleotides agree with TRBD1. From germline, CDR1 is MGHRA and CDR2 YSYEKL. This CDR3 is built from 16 residues. With V trimmed by 3 bases and J by 4 bases, 10 bases remained unmatched. The CDR3 DNA reads as TGCGCCAGCAGCCAGAGAGAGACAGGGGCCCGCACTGAAGCTTTCTTT. It translates to CASSQRETGARTEAFF.

The V and J genes are TRBV28 and TRBJ2-7; D unresolved. Germline V gives CDR1 MDHEN, CDR2 SYDVKM. This CDR3 contains 14 residues. Between the trimmed V and J ends, which lost 3 bases and 3 bases, there was a span of 12 bases. In DNA, the CDR3 is TGTGCCAGCAGTTTGGTAGGTGTAATCTACGAGCAGTACTTC. The encoded protein is CASSLVGVIYEQYF.

The chain combines TRBV4-1 with TRBJ2-1; D gene uncertain. This CDR3 region has 14 residues. The germline V gene encodes CDR1 MGHRA and CDR2 YSYEKL. Trimming stripped 0 bases from V and 10 bases from J, with 13 bases between. The CDR3 DNA is TGCGCCAGCAGCCAAGACGAAAGTGACCGAGAGCAGTTCTTC. Translation gives CASSQDESDREQFF.

The chain is built from TRBV7-2 and TRBJ2-1, with TRBD2 matching 7 bases. Germline V lookup: CDR1 SGHTA, CDR2 FQGNSA. J gave up 13 bases and V 5 bases, and 11 bases lay outside the gene matches. CDR3 length equals 13 residues. The CDR3 bases are TGTGCCAGCAGCCCAACTAGCGTCCCCTTTCAGTTCTTC. It encodes CASSPTSVPFQFF.

The gene calls are TRBV30 and TRBJ1-3, with TRBD1 as a possible D gene (5 bases). CDR3 length equals 15 residues. Trimming shortened V by 3 bases and J by 0 bases, and 12 bases separated the two germline ends. From germline, CDR1 is GTSNPN and CDR2 SVGIG (reference sequence). CDR3 sequence: CAWRRGTGSGNTIYF. The CDR3 nucleotides read TGTGCCTGGAGGAGGGGAACAGGCTCTGGAAACACCATATATTTT.

This clone was seen only once. The V gene is TRBV25-1, the J gene TRBJ2-1, with no clear D. Deletions cut 4 bases from V and 6 bases from J, with 4 bases between. The CDR3 is 11 amino acids. CDR1 is MGHDK, CDR2 SYGVNS, per germline. DNA for the CDR3: TGTGCCAGCAGTGCACTCAATGAGCAGTTCTTC. Amino acid sequence: CASSALNEQFF.

The genes are TRBV4-3 and TRBJ2-2; D not resolved. Germline V lookup: CDR1 LGHNA, CDR2 YSLEER. V was cut by 0 bases and J by 1 base, with 15 bases left in between. The CDR3 is made up of 18 amino acids. The CDR3 DNA is TGCGCCAGCAGCCAAGAATCGCCTGGCTCAGTGAACACCGGGGAGCTGTTTTTT. The encoded protein is CASSQESPGSVNTGELFF.

This chain's CDR3 is CSVGPGNYGYTF. The CDR3 nucleotides are TGCAGCGTTGGACCTGGGAACTATGGCTACACCTTC. The chain has TRBV29-1 and TRBJ1-2; no reliable D call. The CDR3 is 12 amino acids. The V end was cut by 4 bases, the J end by 2 bases, with 8 bases between. In germline, CDR1 is SQVTM, CDR2 ANQGSEA.

This clone has only a few counts. The chain links TRBV18 to TRBJ2-7; D is undetermined. Trimming cost V 4 bases and J 7 bases, with 17 bases left between them. The CDR3 covers 14 residues. Germline V lookup: CDR1 KGHSH, CDR2 LQKENI. CDR3 region: CASSRGYQEGEQYF. The CDR3, as DNA: TGTGCCAGCTCACGGGGATACCAGGAAGGGGAGCAGTACTTC.

The chain employs TRBV10-1 and TRBJ2-3; D perhaps matches TRBD2 (6 bases). V dropped 8 bases and J dropped 6 bases, with 12 bases sitting between them. Germline V gene data show CDR1 as WNHNN and CDR2 as SYGVQD (reference sequence). CDR3 length: 12 residues. CDR3 bases: TGCGCCAGCGGTCGGGAGTGGGATACGCAGTATTTT. Translating gives CASGREWDTQYF.